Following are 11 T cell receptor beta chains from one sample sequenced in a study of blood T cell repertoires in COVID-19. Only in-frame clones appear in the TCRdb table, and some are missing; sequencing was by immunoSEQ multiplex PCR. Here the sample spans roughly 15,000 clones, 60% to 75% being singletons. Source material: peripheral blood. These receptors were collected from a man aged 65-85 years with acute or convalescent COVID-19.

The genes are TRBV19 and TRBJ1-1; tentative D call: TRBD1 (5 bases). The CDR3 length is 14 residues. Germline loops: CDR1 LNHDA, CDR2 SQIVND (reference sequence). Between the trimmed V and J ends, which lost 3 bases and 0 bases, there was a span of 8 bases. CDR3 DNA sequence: TGTGCCAGTAGTATGGGGGGGTTGAACACTGAAGCTTTCTTT. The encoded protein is CASSMGGLNTEAFF. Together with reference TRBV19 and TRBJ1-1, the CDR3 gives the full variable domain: DGGITQSPKYLFRKEGQNVTLSCEQNLNHDAMYWYRQDPGQGLRLIYYSQIVNDFQKGDIAEGYSVSREKKESFPLTVTSAQKNPTAFYLCASSMGGLNTEAFFGQGTRLTVV.

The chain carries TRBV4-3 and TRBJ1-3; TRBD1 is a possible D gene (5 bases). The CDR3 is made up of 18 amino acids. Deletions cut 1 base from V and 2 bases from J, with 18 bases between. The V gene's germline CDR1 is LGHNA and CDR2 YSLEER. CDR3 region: CASSQVAGGTATGNTIYF. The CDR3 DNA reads TGCGCCAGCAGCCAAGTTGCCGGCGGGACGGCGACTGGAAACACCATATATTTT.

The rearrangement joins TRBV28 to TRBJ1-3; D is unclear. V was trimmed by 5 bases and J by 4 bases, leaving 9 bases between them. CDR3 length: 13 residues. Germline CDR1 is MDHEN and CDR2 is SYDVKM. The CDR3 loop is CASSRQTGNTIYF. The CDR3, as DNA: TGTGCCAGCAGTCGTCAGACAGGAAACACCATATATTTT. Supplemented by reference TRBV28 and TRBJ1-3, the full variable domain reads DVKVTQSSRYLVKRTGEKVFLECVQDMDHENMFWYRQDPGLGLRLIYFSYDVKMKEKGDIPEGYSVSREKKERFSLILESASTNQTSMYLCASSRQTGNTIYFGEGSWLTVV.

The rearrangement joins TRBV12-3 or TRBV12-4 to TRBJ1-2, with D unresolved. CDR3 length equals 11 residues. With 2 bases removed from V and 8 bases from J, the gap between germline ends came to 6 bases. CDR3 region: CASSLRGGYTF. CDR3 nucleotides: TGTGCCAGCAGTTTACGGGGAGGCTACACCTTC.

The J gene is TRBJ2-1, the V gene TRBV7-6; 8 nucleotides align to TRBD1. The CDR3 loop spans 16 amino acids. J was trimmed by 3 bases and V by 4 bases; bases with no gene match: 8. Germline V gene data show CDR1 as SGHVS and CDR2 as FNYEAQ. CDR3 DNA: TGTGCCAGCAGCTATTTTTCTGGGACAGGCTACAATGAGCAGTTCTTC. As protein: CASSYFSGTGYNEQFF.

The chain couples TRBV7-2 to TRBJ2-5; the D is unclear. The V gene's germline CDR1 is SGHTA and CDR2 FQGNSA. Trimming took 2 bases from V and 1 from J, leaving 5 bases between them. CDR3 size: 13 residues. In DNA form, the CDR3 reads TGTGCCAGCAGCTTAACTCCCCAAGAGACCCAGTACTTC. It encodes CASSLTPQETQYF.

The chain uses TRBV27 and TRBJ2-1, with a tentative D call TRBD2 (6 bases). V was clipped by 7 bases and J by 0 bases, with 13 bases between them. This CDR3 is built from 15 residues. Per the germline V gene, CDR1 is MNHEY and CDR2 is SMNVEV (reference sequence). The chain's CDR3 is CASTPLGGSYNEQFF. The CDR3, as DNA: TGTGCCAGCACCCCCCTGGGGGGCTCCTACAATGAGCAGTTCTTC.

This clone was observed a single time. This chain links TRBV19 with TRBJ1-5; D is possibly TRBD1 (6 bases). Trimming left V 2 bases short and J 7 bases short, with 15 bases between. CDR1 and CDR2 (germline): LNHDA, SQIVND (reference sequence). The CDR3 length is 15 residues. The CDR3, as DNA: TGTGCCAGTAGTATAACGACAGGCCTCGGGCAGCCCCAGCATTTT. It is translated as CASSITTGLGQPQHF.

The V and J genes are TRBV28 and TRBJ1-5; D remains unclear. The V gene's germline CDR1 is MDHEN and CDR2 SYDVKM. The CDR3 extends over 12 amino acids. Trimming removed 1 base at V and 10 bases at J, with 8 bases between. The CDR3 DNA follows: TGTGCCAGCAGTTTATCGGTCTCCCCCCAGCATTTT. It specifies CASSLSVSPQHF.

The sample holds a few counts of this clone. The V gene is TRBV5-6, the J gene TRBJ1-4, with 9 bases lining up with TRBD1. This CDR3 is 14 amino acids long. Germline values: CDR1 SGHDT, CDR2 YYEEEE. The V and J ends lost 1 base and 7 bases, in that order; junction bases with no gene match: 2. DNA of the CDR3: TGTGCCAGCAGCTTGACAGGGGGCACTGAAAAACTGTTTTTT. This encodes CASSLTGGTEKLFF.

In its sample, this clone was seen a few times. CDR3 DNA sequence: TGTGCCACCAGCGAAACGCAGGGGTATGGGTCACCCCTCCACTTT. Residues: CATSETQGYGSPLHF. The chain has TRBV15 and TRBJ1-6; D possibly corresponds to TRBD1 (6 bases). Germline assignment: CDR1 LNHNV and CDR2 YYDKDF (reference sequence). The CDR3 covers 15 residues. Between the trimmed V and J ends, which lost 5 bases and 10 bases, there was a span of 18 bases.